These 9 T cell receptor beta chains came from one sample sequenced in a study of OX40 agonist ivuxolimab in advanced cancers. The table came from immunoSEQ multiplex PCR; TCRdb's copy has only in-frame clones and leaves some out. The sample carries roughly 65,000 clones, 65% to 85% recorded once. The specimen comprised CD4+ or CD8+ T cells sorted from blood, sampled in a trial of the OX40 agonist ivuxolimab. These receptors were taken from an adult with an advanced solid tumor such as melanoma, head and neck, liver or kidney cancer.

This chain joins TRBV21-1 and TRBJ2-3; the table names TRBD1, a call not compared with the DNA. TRBV21-1 is described as a pseudogene. CDR3 length: 15 residues. CDR3 nucleotide sequence: TGTGCCAGCAGCAACTGGTCCCGCAGGGCAGATACGCAGTATTTT. Protein product: CASSNWSRRADTQYF.

This clone was seen more than once but under ten times. The V gene is TRBV6-1, the J gene TRBJ1-2, with D possibly being TRBD1 (6 bases). Trimming took 6 bases from V and 6 from J, leaving 20 bases between them. The germline V gene has CDR1 MNHNS and CDR2 SASEGT. This CDR3 contains 15 residues. The CDR3 sequence: CASRTTWDTLDGYTF. DNA of the CDR3: TGTGCCAGCAGAACAACCTGGGACACTCTGGATGGCTACACCTTC.

Written as DNA, the CDR3 is TGTGCCAGCAGCTCCACCGCATATTCCCGGGAGACCCAGTACTTC. Protein: CASSSTAYSRETQYF. The V and J genes are TRBV7-6 and TRBJ2-5; no clear D gene. V lost 4 bases, J lost 5 bases, and 17 bases lay in between. This CDR3 region has 15 residues. CDR1 is SGHVS and CDR2 is FNYEAQ in the germline V gene.

This clone has only one observation. V and J are TRBV7-2 and TRBJ2-2; 9 bases fit TRBD2. CDR1 and CDR2 from the germline V gene are SGHTA and FQGNSA. The CDR3 loop spans 16 amino acids. Trimming took 4 bases from V and 0 from J; bases not matched to a gene: 3. The CDR3 reads CASSWASGTNTGELFF. CDR3 nucleotide sequence: TGTGCCAGCAGCTGGGCTAGCGGGACGAACACCGGGGAGCTGTTTTTT.

The chain recombines TRBV2 with TRBJ1-1, with D possibly TRBD1 on 6 matching bases. The CDR3 consists of 14 residues. The V end lost 1 base, the J end lost 5 bases, and 11 bases lay between the germline ends. In germline, CDR1 is SNHLY, CDR2 FYNNEI. Here the CDR3 DNA reads TGTGCCAGCAGTGAAGACGGGGGCACGACTGAAGCTTTCTTT. It translates to CASSEDGGTTEAFF.

The chain carries TRBV6-1 and TRBJ2-3; 7 nucleotides line up with TRBD1. V was pared by 5 bases and J by 3 bases, with 8 bases of the junction left unmatched. The CDR3 runs to 15 residues. Germline V gene data show CDR1 as MNHNS and CDR2 as SASEGT. CDR3 protein: CASSSRPGQTDTQYF. Written as DNA, the CDR3 is TGTGCCAGCAGTTCCCGTCCGGGACAGACAGATACGCAGTATTTT.

This chain links TRBV7-2 with TRBJ1-1, with a weak D call TRBD1 (5 bases). The CDR3 sequence is 14 residues long. V was pared by 5 bases and J by 4 bases, with 14 bases between. Germline CDR1 SGHTA, CDR2 FQGNSA. The CDR3 DNA follows: TGTGCCAGCAGCCCGGGACTAATTGGCACTGAAGCTTTCTTT. Translation gives CASSPGLIGTEAFF.

The chain is built from TRBV7-3 and TRBJ1-6; 7 nucleotides agree with TRBD1. There are 13 residues in the CDR3. Germline lookup yields CDR1 SGHTA and CDR2 FQGTGA. Trimming removed 5 bases from V and 10 bases from J; junction bases left unmatched: 5. CDR3 residues: CASSVRQGSPLHF. In DNA form, the CDR3 reads TGTGCCAGCAGCGTCCGACAGGGATCACCCCTCCACTTT.

This clone was detected only once. V is TRBV5-1 and J is TRBJ2-3; D uncertain. The CDR3 totals 16 residues. V lost 0 bases, J lost 0 bases, and 11 bases lay in between. Looked up from germline, CDR1 is SGHRS and CDR2 is YFSETQ. The CDR3 DNA reads TGCGCCAGCAGCTTGGAGTCCCGCGCTAGCACAGATACGCAGTATTTT. It yields the protein CASSLESRASTDTQYF.